This entry lists 11 T cell receptor beta chains sequenced from one sample in a study of spatial heterogeneity in lung cancer. One entry per CDR3 protein results from TCRdb running MiXCR on the 5' RACE reads. The data contain about 38,000 distinct CDR3 sequences, around 5% of them singletons. Time point given: sample taken at primary tumor resection. Sample: PBMCs, taken at surgery. These receptors originate from a female donor with early-stage non-small cell lung cancer.

This clonotype was seen a handful of times. The genes are TRBV5-1 and TRBJ2-2; D is undetermined. The CDR3 is 15 residues long. CDR1 SGHRS and CDR2 YFSETQ come from the germline V gene. V gave up 0 bases and J gave up 1 base, with 7 bases separating them. The CDR3, as DNA: TGCGCCAGCAGCTTGGTGGCACGGAACACCGGGGAGCTGTTTTTT. Protein product: CASSLVARNTGELFF.

This clonotype was counted a few times. The rearrangement joins TRBV3-1 to TRBJ1-2, with a tentative D call TRBD1 (6 bases). Germline lookup yields CDR1 LGHDT and CDR2 YNNKEL (reference sequence). This CDR3 is 15 amino acids long. The V gene lost 4 bases and the J gene lost 5 bases, with 17 bases spanning the gap. CDR3 coding DNA: TGTGCCAGCAGCCTCAGGGGCAGCCCGCTTTATGGCTACACCTTC. Amino acid sequence: CASSLRGSPLYGYTF.

This clonotype appeared many times. The rearrangement links TRBV5-1 to TRBJ1-6; 8 bases align to TRBD1. The trim removed 2 bases at V and 8 bases at J, leaving 6 bases unmatched. Germline values: CDR1 SGHRS, CDR2 YFSETQ. The CDR3 length is 15 residues. The CDR3 sequence is CASSFIPGGDSPLHF. Here the CDR3 DNA reads TGCGCCAGCAGCTTTATTCCAGGGGGCGATTCACCCCTCCACTTT.

The table lists this clonotype with many counts. The rearrangement links TRBV20-1 to TRBJ2-1, with 11 bases aligning to TRBD2. Per the germline V gene, CDR1 is DFQATT and CDR2 is SNEGSKA (reference sequence). Losses at the gene ends were 3 bases for V and 9 bases for J; bases not matched to a gene: 7. The CDR3 totals 14 residues. CDR3 protein: CSARGSGGAAEQFF. CDR3 nucleotides: TGCAGTGCTAGGGGTAGCGGGGGGGCCGCTGAGCAGTTCTTC.

This clonotype was counted a few times. The chain couples TRBV5-1 to TRBJ1-1; no clear D gene. V was shortened by 1 base and J by 3 bases, with 10 bases between the two germline ends. This CDR3 has 14 residues. In germline, CDR1 is SGHRS, CDR2 YFSETQ. The CDR3: CASSLRPRYTEAFF. CDR3 bases: TGCGCCAGCAGCTTGCGTCCCAGGTACACTGAAGCTTTCTTT.

This clonotype was recorded many times. V usage is TRBV5-8 and J usage is TRBJ1-5, with D possibly TRBD1 on 5 matching bases. V was trimmed by 0 bases and J by 0 bases, leaving 7 bases between them. CDR1 is SGHTS, CDR2 YDEGEE, per germline. The CDR3 runs 15 residues. As DNA, the CDR3 is TGTGCCAGCAGCTTGGGCAGGGTTAGCAATCAGCCCCAGCATTTT. It is translated as CASSLGRVSNQPQHF.

Of note for this clonotype: Given a much more abundant clone one base away, this may be a read error. The CDR3, as DNA: TGCGCCAGCAGCCCCGGAGGCAAGCAGCCCCAGCATTTT. It specifies CASSPGGKQPQHF. The chain uses TRBV4-3 and TRBJ1-5; D not certain. The CDR3 contains 13 residues. In germline, CDR1 is LGHNA, CDR2 YSLEER.

The chain links TRBV27 to TRBJ1-1; 11 positions agree with TRBD1. Germline loops: CDR1 MNHEY, CDR2 SMNVEV (reference sequence). Losses at the gene ends were 6 bases for V and 0 bases for J; bases not matched to a gene: 9. This CDR3 is built from 17 residues. The CDR3 is CASSRDRGGPMNTEAFF. The CDR3 DNA reads as TGTGCCAGCAGCCGGGACAGGGGGGGACCCATGAACACTGAAGCTTTCTTT.

This clonotype was seen many times. This chain joins TRBV6-2 or TRBV6-3 and TRBJ2-3, with no clear D. The CDR3 extends over 14 amino acids. Germline CDR1 is MNHEY and CDR2 is SVGEGT. Trimming shortened V by 2 bases and J by 0 bases, and 6 bases separated the two germline ends. The CDR3 protein is CASSYAVSTDTQYF. The CDR3 DNA is TGTGCCAGCAGTTACGCTGTCAGCACAGATACGCAGTATTTT.

This clonotype was picked up a small number of times. The junction shows a germline mismatch at one end, possibly a read error. The J gene is TRBJ1-4, the V gene TRBV7-7; D is unclear. CDR1 and CDR2 from the germline V gene are SSHAT and FNYEAQ (reference sequence). The CDR3 contains 13 residues. The CDR3 loop reads CASSSDGNGKLFF. Written as DNA, the CDR3 is TGTGCTAGCAGCTCCGACGGAAATGGAAAACTGTTTTTT.

This clonotype has a handful of counts. The chain is built from TRBV7-3 and TRBJ2-2; D is uncertain. V was clipped by 5 bases and J by 6 bases, with 10 bases between them. The germline CDR1 and CDR2 sequences are SGHTA and FQGTGA. The CDR3 has 13 amino acids. CDR3 amino acids: CASSPQVSGELFF. Here the CDR3 DNA reads TGTGCCAGCAGCCCGCAGGTGTCCGGGGAGCTGTTTTTT. Variable domain in full (rest from reference TRBV7-3 and TRBJ2-2): GAGVSQTPSNKVTEKGKYVELRCDPISGHTALYWYRQSLGQGPEFLIYFQGTGAADDSGLPNDRFFAVRPEGSVSTLKIQRTERGDSAVYLCASSPQVSGELFFGEGSRLTVL.